This T cell receptor beta chain was retrieved from a study of blood T cells in healthy people across ages. Study findings and constraints: Per million T cells, TCR beta diversity dropped roughly linearly as age increased. Because sorting was not performed, PBMCs prevented conclusive naive versus antigen-experienced comparison.

Extraction yielded at least 5 micrograms of total RNA per sample. A sample-barcoded 5' primer and a J-beta primer mix were used in a second PCR of roughly 7 to 11 cycles. TCRdb redid the calling of the 5' RACE reads with MiXCR, one entry per CDR3 protein. This table holds about 800,000 distinct CDR3 sequences, about 25% found once. Germline-derived CDR1 and CDR2 are SQVTM and ANQGSEA. V was clipped by 1 base and J by 3 bases, with 15 bases between them. CDR3 length equals 15 residues. Turning to this clonotype: Its matching antigen is unknown.

In addition, the sample was reused for a study of T cells of mothers and their children.

The rearrangement uses TRBV29-1 and TRBJ2-5, with TRBD2 as a possible D gene (5 bases). Source material: blood. The clonotype comes from a boy younger than 18 in good health. CDR3 residues: CSVEAPRGGEETQYF. The CDR3 DNA follows: TGCAGCGTTGAAGCTCCCCGGGGTGGAGAAGAGACCCAGTACTTC.